Listed below are T cell receptor beta chains from one sample, sequenced in a study of OX40 agonist ivuxolimab in advanced cancers. Data came from immunoSEQ multiplex PCR; TCRdb stores just in-frame clones and leaves some out. Here the sample spans 15,000 to 20,000 clones, approximately 88% being singletons. This specimen was CD4+ or CD8+ T cells sorted from blood, taken in a trial of the OX40 agonist ivuxolimab. These TCRs come from an adult with an advanced solid tumor such as melanoma, head and neck, liver or kidney cancer. Both conserved end residues are part of each CDR3.

V gene: TRBV2; J gene: NA; CDR3 protein: CASRAGGYYEQYF
V gene: TRBV15; J gene: TRBJ2-7; CDR3 protein: CATSTDRPSYEQYF
V gene: TRBV19; J gene: TRBJ1-2; CDR3 protein: CASTSQGIYGYTF
V gene: TRBV15; J gene: TRBJ2-5; CDR3 protein: CATSTGGSWETQYF
V gene: TRBV11-3; J gene: TRBJ2-3; CDR3 protein: CASSFGQGGTDTQYF
V gene: TRBV4-1; J gene: TRBJ1-2; CDR3 protein: CASSHLQGPGGYTF
V gene: TRBV7-7; J gene: TRBJ2-5; CDR3 protein: CASSPDRARGETQYF
V gene: TRBV18; J gene: TRBJ1-5; CDR3 protein: CASSPEGGLGNQPQHF
V gene: TRBV5-1; J gene: TRBJ2-1; CDR3 protein: CASSLAGLAGLDEQFF
V gene: TRBV15; J gene: TRBJ2-1; CDR3 protein: CATSSLAGVNEQFF
V gene: TRBV7-9; J gene: TRBJ2-7; CDR3 protein: CASSPGFEQYF
V gene: TRBV7-3; J gene: TRBJ2-3; CDR3 protein: CASSPWGSTDTQYF
V gene: TRBV7-9; J gene: TRBJ2-1; CDR3 protein: CASSLYSSYNEQFF
V gene: TRBV2; J gene: TRBJ2-7; CDR3 protein: CASSGSETELYEQYF
V gene: TRBV4-1; J gene: TRBJ2-7; CDR3 protein: CASSQGPEKYEQYF
V gene: TRBV4-3; J gene: TRBJ1-1; CDR3 protein: CASSQDWRGTTNTEAFF
V gene: TRBV27; J gene: TRBJ1-1; CDR3 protein: CASSLSGYTEAFF
V gene: TRBV9; J gene: TRBJ1-1; CDR3 protein: CASSDGTANTEAFF
V gene: TRBV5-5; J gene: TRBJ2-7; CDR3 protein: CASSLGPGGNEQYF
V gene: TRBV6-4; J gene: TRBJ2-3; CDR3 protein: CASSPGASGTDTQYF
V gene: TRBV19; J gene: TRBJ1-2; CDR3 protein: CASSPSTANYGYTF
V gene: TRBV7-9; J gene: TRBJ2-7; CDR3 protein: CASSLSPVGGPYEQYF
V gene: TRBV10-2; J gene: TRBJ2-3; CDR3 protein: CASSEQTLRGTDTQYF
V gene: TRBV6-4; J gene: TRBJ2-1; CDR3 protein: CASSESSGSNEQFF
V gene: TRBV30; J gene: TRBJ2-7; CDR3 protein: CAWTTGHEQYF
V gene: TRBV4-2; J gene: TRBJ1-3; CDR3 protein: CASSQDSADSGNTIYF
V gene: TRBV7-6; J gene: TRBJ2-1; CDR3 protein: CASSPPGRASYNEQFF
V gene: TRBV7-9; J gene: TRBJ2-5; CDR3 protein: CASSLIWETQYF
V gene: TRBV6-5; J gene: TRBJ1-2; CDR3 protein: CASSPTGTGGGYTF
V gene: TRBV30; J gene: TRBJ2-2; CDR3 protein: CAWEMGLAGRGTGELFF
V gene: TRBV9; J gene: TRBJ1-2; CDR3 protein: CASEAGPEGYGYTF
V gene: TRBV15; J gene: TRBJ2-6; CDR3 protein: CATSTGTTSSGANVLTF
V gene: TRBV4-1; J gene: TRBJ2-7; CDR3 protein: CASSPPLGRYEQYF
V gene: TRBV7-6; J gene: TRBJ2-1; CDR3 protein: CASSLALAANYNEQFF
V gene: TRBV29-1; J gene: TRBJ1-2; CDR3 protein: CSVELSRDFYGYTF
V gene: TRBV6-1; J gene: TRBJ1-3; CDR3 protein: CASSERRQSPSGNTIYF
V gene: TRBV4-3; J gene: TRBJ1-2; CDR3 protein: CASSQDASVSLYGYTF
V gene: TRBV19; J gene: TRBJ1-1; CDR3 protein: CASSFTGEWTEAFF
V gene: TRBV11-2; J gene: TRBJ2-1; CDR3 protein: CASRTLVSYNEQFF
V gene: TRBV6-6; J gene: TRBJ2-1; CDR3 protein: CASSLTSGRYHEQFF
V gene: TRBV2; J gene: TRBJ1-2; CDR3 protein: CASSEKGASALDGYTF
V gene: TRBV19; J gene: TRBJ1-4; CDR3 protein: CASSSGTVNEKLFF
V gene: TRBV30; J gene: TRBJ2-7; CDR3 protein: CAWSVGEGEQYF
V gene: TRBV10-3; J gene: TRBJ2-7; CDR3 protein: CAITRGNEQYF
V gene: TRBV27; J gene: TRBJ2-1; CDR3 protein: CASSRSLDRYNEQFF
V gene: TRBV4-1; J gene: TRBJ2-1; CDR3 protein: CASSQDPGTSGDEQFF
V gene: TRBV27; J gene: TRBJ2-1; CDR3 protein: CASSLGQFSYNEQFF
V gene: TRBV13; J gene: TRBJ2-2; CDR3 protein: CASSWGPSRGNTGELFF